The 30 T cell receptor beta chains in this list originate from one sample, sequenced in a study of Ad26.COV2.S vaccination and SARS-CoV-2 variants. Sequenced by immunoSEQ multiplex PCR; TCRdb stores in-frame clones only, minus some. The data show fewer than 600,000 clones, with roughly 87% seen just once and about 1.5% held by the top ten. Treatment indicated: 15 to 20 received Ad26.COV2.S at low or high dose, single or two shots; 5 received placebo; per-sample allocation not given. Vaccine and placebo recipients were sampled on day 63 after the first injection. The sample was peripheral blood, taken in a trial of Ad26.COV2.S vaccine versus placebo. Receptors were obtained from a person between 18 and 65 years old who received the Ad26.COV2.S COVID-19 vaccine or a placebo.

The gene calls are TRBV18 and TRBJ2-3, with unresolved D. V lost 1 base and J 5 bases, leaving 4 bases between the germline ends. Germline CDR1 is KGHSH and CDR2 is LQKENI. The CDR3 is 12 residues long. The CDR3 DNA is TGTGCCAGCTCACCACGAGTAGATACGCAGTATTTT. Its translation is CASSPRVDTQYF.

The chain employs TRBV11-2 and TRBJ2-5, with D tentatively TRBD1 (5 bases). Germline assignment: CDR1 SGHAT and CDR2 FQNNGV. The CDR3 is 13 amino acids. The V gene lost 5 bases and the J gene lost 5 bases, with 12 bases spanning the gap. The CDR3 here is CASSGQYGETQYF. CDR3 DNA: TGTGCCAGCAGCGGACAATATGGGGAGACCCAGTACTTC.

This sequence joins TRBV4-3 and TRBJ2-5, with TRBD2 as a possible D gene (5 bases). Germline CDR1 LGHNA, CDR2 YSLEER. This CDR3 spans 15 amino acids. The V gene lost 5 bases and the J gene lost 5 bases, with 18 bases spanning the gap. The CDR3 DNA follows: TGCGCCAGCAGCTACGGTGGCAGGCCGGGGGAGACCCAGTACTTC. Protein sequence: CASSYGGRPGETQYF.

The chain combines TRBV7-3 with TRBJ2-1; no clear D. The CDR3 is made up of 14 amino acids. From germline, CDR1 is SGHTA and CDR2 FQGTGA. Trimming took off 0 bases at V and 12 bases at J, with 15 bases between the two ends. The CDR3 reads CASSLTSASPPQFF. The DNA of the CDR3 is TGTGCCAGCAGCTTAACGTCCGCTAGTCCGCCGCAGTTCTTC.

The gene calls are TRBV27 and TRBJ2-3; weak D call: TRBD1 (5 bases). V was clipped by 8 bases and J by 2 bases, with 8 bases between them. CDR3 length: 12 amino acids. The germline V gene has CDR1 MNHEY and CDR2 SMNVEV (reference sequence). CDR3 DNA sequence: TGTGCCAGCCGACAGAACACAGATACGCAGTATTTT. Protein: CASRQNTDTQYF.

This chain uses TRBV13 with TRBJ1-1; D is unclear. CDR1 PRHDT and CDR2 FYEKMQ come from the germline V gene (reference sequence). Trimming shortened V by 2 bases and J by 0 bases, and 7 bases separated the two germline ends. This CDR3 is 14 amino acids long. This chain's CDR3 is CASSLKSVNTEAFF. CDR3 bases: TGTGCCAGCAGCTTAAAGTCTGTGAACACTGAAGCTTTCTTT.

The chain couples TRBV4-2 to TRBJ2-2, with TRBD1 as a possible D gene (6 bases). The germline V gene has CDR1 LGHNA and CDR2 YNFKEQ. The CDR3 has 18 amino acids. V lost 4 bases and J lost 2, with 20 bases in between. The CDR3 region has the DNA TGTGCCAGCAGCCGAAACCAACCGGGACACCGAAACACCGGGGAGCTGTTTTTT. Translated, it gives CASSRNQPGHRNTGELFF.

V and J are TRBV14 and TRBJ2-4; 9 bases agree with TRBD2. With 11 bases clipped from V and 7 bases from J, the junction kept 6 bases outside the gene matches. This CDR3 spans 12 amino acids. Germline V gives CDR1 SGHDN, CDR2 FVKESK. CDR3 sequence (DNA): TGTGCCTCTAGCGGGATGGGGAACATTCAGTACTTC. It is translated as CASSGMGNIQYF.

Only one count was recorded for this clone. This chain connects TRBV3-1 (or the pseudogene TRBV3-2) to TRBJ2-7; D call uncertain. V was shortened by 4 bases and J by 0 bases, with 7 bases between the two germline ends. The CDR3 runs 13 residues. CDR1 LGHDT and CDR2 YNNKEL come from the germline V gene (reference sequence). CDR3 nucleotides: TGTGCCAGCAGCCGGGGTCCCTCCTACGAGCAGTACTTC. This encodes CASSRGPSYEQYF.

This chain connects TRBV5-8 to TRBJ2-2, with TRBD1 identical over 7 bases. CDR3 length: 15 amino acids. V was clipped by 2 bases and J by 3 bases; unmatched bases: 4. From germline, CDR1 is SGHTS and CDR2 YDEGEE. Written as DNA, the CDR3 is TGTGCCAGCAGCTTTAAGGGACAGTACACCGGGGAGCTGTTTTTT. It codes for CASSFKGQYTGELFF.

V usage is TRBV5-1 and J usage is TRBJ2-7; D call uncertain. V dropped 5 bases and J dropped 4 bases, with 7 bases sitting between them. There are 11 residues in the CDR3. From germline, CDR1 is SGHRS and CDR2 YFSETQ. In DNA, the CDR3 is TGCGCCAGCAGGGAAACGTACGAGCAGTACTTC. Its protein product is CASRETYEQYF.

The rearrangement uses TRBV15 and TRBJ2-6; D is perhaps TRBD1 or TRBD2 (5 bases each). This CDR3 is built from 20 residues. Between the trimmed V and J ends, which lost 0 bases and 0 bases, there was a span of 18 bases. CDR1 LNHNV and CDR2 YYDKDF come from the germline V gene (reference sequence). The CDR3 sequence is CATSRDPGRPQSSGANVLTF. The CDR3 DNA reads as TGTGCCACCAGCAGAGATCCGGGACGCCCTCAATCCTCTGGGGCCAACGTCCTGACTTTC.

V usage is TRBV24-1 and J usage is TRBJ2-1, with 7 nucleotides matching TRBD1. V dropped 4 bases and J dropped 4; count of bases not matched to a gene: 12. CDR3 length equals 17 residues. Germline V CDR1 and CDR2: KGHDR, SFDVKD. The chain's CDR3 is CATSDAASGGEYNEQFF. CDR3 DNA: TGTGCCACCAGTGACGCGGCTTCAGGGGGTGAATACAATGAGCAGTTCTTC.

The gene calls are TRBV30 and TRBJ2-1; D assignment may be TRBD1 or TRBD2 (5 bases each). The CDR3 runs 16 residues. The V and J ends lost 2 bases and 4 bases respectively, with 18 bases between them. Germline lookup yields CDR1 GTSNPN and CDR2 SVGIG (reference sequence). CDR3 sequence: CAWSPLRDPVYNEQFF. Here the CDR3 DNA reads TGTGCCTGGAGTCCACTTCGGGACCCTGTGTACAATGAGCAGTTCTTC.

The V and J genes are TRBV4-2 and TRBJ1-1; D gene unclear. The CDR3 has 15 residues. V gave up 1 base and J gave up 2 bases, with 11 bases separating them. The V gene's germline CDR1 is LGHNA and CDR2 YNFKEQ. DNA of the CDR3: TGTGCCAGCAGCCAAGGTGACACAGTAAACACTGAAGCTTTCTTT. Residues: CASSQGDTVNTEAFF.

The chain joins TRBV3-1 (or the pseudogene TRBV3-2) to TRBJ1-3, with D unresolved. Trimming took 4 bases from V and 0 from J, leaving 13 bases between them. Germline loops: CDR1 LGHDT, CDR2 YNNKEL (reference sequence). This CDR3 contains 16 residues. CDR3 residues: CASSRVSGSSGNTIYF. CDR3 coding DNA: TGTGCCAGCAGCCGGGTCTCAGGCAGCTCTGGAAACACCATATATTTT.

The chain has TRBV6-5 and TRBJ1-1; D is possibly TRBD1 (6 bases). V lost 11 bases and J lost 8, with 15 bases in between. This CDR3 has 11 residues. Germline values: CDR1 MNHEY, CDR2 SVGAGI. CDR3 sequence reads: CACSRGGEAFF. In DNA, the CDR3 is TGTGCCTGTTCCCGGGGGGGCGAAGCTTTCTTT.

This clone was recorded a few times. The J gene is TRBJ2-7, the V gene TRBV7-9; D is unclear. The CDR3 runs 13 residues. V gave up 1 base and J gave up 7 bases, with 11 bases separating them. Germline lookup yields CDR1 SEHNR and CDR2 FQNEAQ (reference sequence). CDR3 DNA: TGTGCCAGCAGCTTAGTATGGGGTTATGAGCAGTACTTC. The encoded protein is CASSLVWGYEQYF.

The V gene is TRBV10-3, the J gene TRBJ1-1; TRBD1 might be the D (5 bases). Germline CDR1 reads ENHRY; CDR2 reads SYGVKD. This CDR3 is 13 amino acids long. V was pared by 7 bases and J by 2 bases, with 11 bases between. CDR3 residues: CAITDQGNTEAFF. CDR3 coding DNA: TGTGCCATCACGGACCAGGGAAACACTGAAGCTTTCTTT.

This rearrangement joins TRBV29-1 to TRBJ2-2, with D possibly being TRBD1 (6 bases). Trimming stripped 6 bases from V and 2 bases from J, with 13 bases between. Germline V gene sequence: CDR1 SQVTM, CDR2 ANQGSEA. The CDR3 loop spans 14 amino acids. CDR3 loop: CSVARTANTGELFF. The CDR3 DNA reads as TGCAGCGTAGCCAGGACAGCTAACACCGGGGAGCTGTTTTTT.

Regarding this clone: Within the sample, other DNA sequences also encode this same CDR3. The chain is built from TRBV18 and TRBJ1-5, with D hard to call. Trimming took 3 bases from V and 0 from J, leaving 6 bases between them. Germline lookup yields CDR1 KGHSH and CDR2 LQKENI. The CDR3 is 14 residues long. The CDR3 here is CASSPGSSNQPQHF. CDR3 coding DNA: TGTGCCAGCTCACCGGGCTCTAGCAATCAGCCCCAGCATTTT.

The chain joins TRBV12-3 or TRBV12-4 to TRBJ1-2; D ambiguous. The CDR3 has 13 amino acids. Between the trimmed V and J ends, which lost 2 bases and 4 bases, there was a span of 8 bases. The CDR3 loop is CASSLHQTYGYTF. The CDR3 DNA reads TGTGCCAGCAGTTTACACCAGACCTATGGCTACACCTTC.

This rearrangement joins TRBV2 to TRBJ1-1; 8 positions agree with TRBD1. The CDR3 runs to 19 residues. V lost 6 bases, J lost 0 bases, and 18 bases stayed unmatched. Germline CDR1 is SNHLY and CDR2 is FYNNEI. CDR3: CASRALRGGTGRMNTEAFF. The CDR3 coding sequence is TGTGCCAGCAGAGCCCTCAGGGGCGGGACAGGCAGGATGAACACTGAAGCTTTCTTT. Full variable domain (remainder filled in from reference TRBV2 and TRBJ1-1): EPEVTQTPSHQVTQMGQEVILRCVPISNHLYFYWYRQILGQKVEFLVSFYNNEISEKSEIFDDQFSVERPDGSNFTLKIRSTKLEDSAMYFCASRALRGGTGRMNTEAFFGQGTRLTVV.

This chain connects TRBV7-3 to TRBJ2-2; no clear D gene. The V end was cut by 5 bases, the J end by 0 bases, with 13 bases between. The CDR3 is made up of 16 amino acids. Per germline, CDR1 SGHTA and CDR2 FQGTGA. The CDR3 nucleotides read TGTGCCAGCAGCCTTATGGGCAGTTCGAACACCGGGGAGCTGTTTTTT. Translating gives CASSLMGSSNTGELFF.

The chain links TRBV7-9 to TRBJ2-5; D is perhaps TRBD2 (7 bases). Germline assignment: CDR1 SEHNR and CDR2 FQNEAQ (reference sequence). The length of the CDR3 is 17 residues. V dropped 4 bases and J dropped 3 bases, with 21 bases sitting between them. This CDR3 reads CASSSLGGASEKETQYF. In DNA form, the CDR3 reads TGTGCCAGCAGCTCATTAGGGGGGGCCAGCGAGAAAGAGACCCAGTACTTC.

The chain employs TRBV29-1 and TRBJ2-2, with no clear D. The CDR3 is 15 amino acids. The V gene lost 0 bases and the J gene lost 4 bases, with 12 bases spanning the gap. Per the germline V gene, CDR1 is SQVTM and CDR2 is ANQGSEA. CDR3 nucleotide sequence: TGCAGCGTTGAAGATGGGCTACCCGGCACCGGGGAGCTGTTTTTT. This sequence encodes CSVEDGLPGTGELFF.

The chain couples TRBV24-1 to TRBJ2-7, with D perhaps matching TRBD1 (6 bases). Trimming took off 3 bases at V and 2 bases at J, with 7 bases between the two ends. This CDR3 is 13 amino acids long. CDR1 is KGHDR, CDR2 SFDVKD, per germline. The CDR3 DNA follows: TGTGCCACCAGTGATGCAGGGGCCTACGAGCAGTACTTC. Translation: CATSDAGAYEQYF.

The CDR3 here is CASVPPGLAGKGTQYF. CDR3 nucleotide sequence: TGTGCCAGCGTACCGCCGGGACTAGCGGGAAAGGGTACGCAGTATTTT. V gene TRBV27 combines with J gene TRBJ2-3, with TRBD2 matching 13 bases. The length of the CDR3 is 16 residues. Unmatched junction bases numbered 13, after V lost 8 bases and J lost 8 bases. CDR1 is MNHEY and CDR2 is SMNVEV in the germline V gene (reference sequence).

J is TRBJ1-1 and V is TRBV3-1 (or the pseudogene TRBV3-2); no clear D gene. This CDR3 region has 13 residues. The germline CDR1 and CDR2 sequences are LGHDT and YNNKEL (reference sequence). V was cut by 1 base and J by 3 bases, with 6 bases left in between. CDR3 DNA: TGTGCCAGCAGCCAAGTACAGTACACTGAAGCTTTCTTT. Residues: CASSQVQYTEAFF.

The chain combines TRBV27 with TRBJ1-2; 7 bases align to TRBD1. This CDR3 is built from 14 residues. V shed 6 bases, J shed 4 bases, and the junction held 8 bases outside the gene matches. Looked up from germline, CDR1 is MNHEY and CDR2 is SMNVEV (reference sequence). The CDR3 reads CASRKGAQVYGYTF. The CDR3 nucleotides read TGTGCCAGCAGAAAGGGGGCCCAGGTCTATGGCTACACCTTC.